The T cell receptor (beta chain) described here comes from a study of blood T cell repertoires in COVID-19. About this clone itself: One end of the junction does not line up with germline, which may come from a read error.

Data came from immunoSEQ multiplex PCR; TCRdb stores just in-frame clones and leaves some out. The sample carries more than 250,000 clones, nearly 90% recorded once. This receptor was obtained from a woman aged 18-29 years with acute COVID-19. Sequenced sample: PBMCs or T cells enriched from blood (not recorded which).

The CDR3 DNA reads as TGTGCCAGCAGCCATTCAATTGGGACAGGGACGGACACTGAAACTTTCTTT. Its protein is CASSHSIGTGTDTETFF. The gene calls are TRBV3-1 (or the pseudogene TRBV3-2) and TRBJ1-1, with TRBD1 identical over 9 bases. Germline values: CDR1 LGHDT, CDR2 YNNKEL (reference sequence). CDR3 length: 17 amino acids.